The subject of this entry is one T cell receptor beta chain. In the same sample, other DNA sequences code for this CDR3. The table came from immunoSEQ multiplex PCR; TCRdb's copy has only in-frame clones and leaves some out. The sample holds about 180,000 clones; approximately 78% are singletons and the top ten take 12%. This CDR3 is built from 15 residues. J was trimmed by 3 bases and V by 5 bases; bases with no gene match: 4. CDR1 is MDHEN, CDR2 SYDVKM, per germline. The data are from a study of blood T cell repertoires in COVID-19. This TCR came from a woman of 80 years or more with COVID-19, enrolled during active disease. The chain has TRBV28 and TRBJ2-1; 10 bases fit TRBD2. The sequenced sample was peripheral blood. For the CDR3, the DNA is TGTGCCAGCAGTCCCCCTAGCGGGGGCTACAATGAGCAGTTCTTC. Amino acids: CASSPPSGGYNEQFF.